This T cell receptor (beta chain) came from a study of cytomegalovirus exposure and HLA in healthy donors. The overall study: As released early, the data held approximately 80 million unique TCRs from HLA-typed donors.

This PCR relied on a set of 60 Vbeta primers and 13 Jbeta primers. Sequencing used immunoSEQ multiplex PCR; TCRdb keeps in-frame clones, though not all of them. The sample lists about 130,000 clones, over 65% occurring once. As to this clone: Its cognate antigen is unknown.

Study-level findings and limits: While the bulk of TCR sequences proved rare, some public TCRs turned up in many donors. With high specificity and sensitivity, the classifier reportedly diagnosed cytomegalovirus status.

The sequence was collected from a man between 35 and 55 years old in good health and CMV-seropositive. Sequencing was performed on PBMCs.

DNA for the CDR3: TGTGCCAGCAGCTCCTTCCAGCCCAGGACAAGTTTCTCCTACGAGCAGTACTTC. Its protein product is CASSSFQPRTSFSYEQYF. The chain couples TRBV4-2 to TRBJ2-7, with a weak D call TRBD1 (5 bases). V was pared by 5 bases and J by 0 bases, with 23 bases between. Germline CDR1 LGHNA, CDR2 YNFKEQ. This CDR3 contains 18 residues.